This entry concerns a single T cell receptor (beta chain). The data belong to a study of control samples from healthy donors and cancer patients. CDR1 and CDR2 from the germline V gene are SGHAT and FQNNGV. V gave up 3 bases and J gave up 2 bases, with 14 bases separating them. This CDR3 has 15 amino acids. Only in-frame clones appear in the TCRdb table, and some are missing; sequencing was by immunoSEQ multiplex PCR. The table includes around 50,000 clones, approximately 90% detected once. The sequence was collected from a man aged 25-45 years with colorectal cancer. The chain couples TRBV11-2 to TRBJ2-7, with D possibly being TRBD1 (5 bases). Sequencing was performed on PBMCs. CDR3 residues: CASSFLGHPTYEQYV. The CDR3 DNA reads TGTGCCAGCAGCTTTTTAGGACATCCTACCTACGAGCAGTACGTC.